This T cell receptor (beta chain) originates from a study of blood T cell repertoires in COVID-19. Across the whole study: Researchers got acute and convalescent COVID-19 samples from the United States, Italy and Spain. From T cells, B-cell-depleted T cells, or PBMCs came the material, which was cDNA or gDNA.

TCRdb keeps only in-frame clones here, not all; method: immunoSEQ multiplex PCR. The table shows approximately 250,000 clones, with 75% to 95% occurring only once. CDR3 length equals 15 residues. Germline CDR1 KGHDR, CDR2 SFDVKD. Trimming cost V 3 bases and J 1 base, with 11 bases left between them. Recruits, aged roughly 18 to 90 years, lived in 24 US areas. Cohorts were based on clinical histories the participants reported. The source is a man aged 35 to 55 who had been exposed to COVID-19. Sample: PBMCs or T cells enriched from blood (not recorded which). The chain carries TRBV24-1 and TRBJ2-5; D not certain. The CDR3, as DNA: TGTGCCACCAGTGATCCGGGTCGTACCCAAGAGACCCAGTACTTC. This sequence encodes CATSDPGRTQETQYF.